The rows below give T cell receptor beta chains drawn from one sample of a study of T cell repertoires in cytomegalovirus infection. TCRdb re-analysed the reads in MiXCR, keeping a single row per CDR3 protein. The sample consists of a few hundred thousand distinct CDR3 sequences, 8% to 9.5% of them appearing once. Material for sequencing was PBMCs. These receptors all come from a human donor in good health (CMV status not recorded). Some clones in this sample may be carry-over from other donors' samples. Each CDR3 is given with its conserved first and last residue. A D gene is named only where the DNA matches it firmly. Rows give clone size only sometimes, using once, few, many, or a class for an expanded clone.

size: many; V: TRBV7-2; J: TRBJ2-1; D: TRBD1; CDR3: CASSSQGYNEQFF; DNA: TGTGCCAGCAGCTCACAGGGGTACAATGAGCAGTTCTTC
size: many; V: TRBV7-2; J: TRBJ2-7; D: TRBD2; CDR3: CASSFALSSGGAYEQYF; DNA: TGTGCCAGCAGCTTCGCCCTGTCTAGTGGGGGGGCCTACGAGCAGTACTTC
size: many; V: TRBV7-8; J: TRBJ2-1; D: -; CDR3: CASGVRWGANEQFF; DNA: TGTGCCAGCGGGGTTAGATGGGGGGCGAATGAGCAGTTCTTC
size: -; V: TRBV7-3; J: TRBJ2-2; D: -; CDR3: CASSLGFEQDVTGELFF; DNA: TGTGCCAGCAGCTTAGGGTTTGAGCAGGACGTCACCGGGGAGCTGTTTTTT
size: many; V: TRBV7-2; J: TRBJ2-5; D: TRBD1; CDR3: CASRSTGQSLQETQYF; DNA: TGTGCCAGCAGATCTACGGGACAGTCCCTCCAAGAGACCCAGTACTTC
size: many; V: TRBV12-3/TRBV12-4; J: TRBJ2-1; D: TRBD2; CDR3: CASRGTTTPREQFF; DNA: TGTGCCAGCAGGGGGACTACTACCCCTAGAGAGCAGTTCTTC
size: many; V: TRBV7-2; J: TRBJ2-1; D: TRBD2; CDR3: CASGGGTSGGF; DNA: TGTGCCTCCGGGGGGGGGACTAGCGGGGGTTTC
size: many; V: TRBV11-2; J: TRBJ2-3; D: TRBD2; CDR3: CASSLGGRAGDTQYF; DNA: TGTGCCAGCAGCTTAGGCGGGAGGGCCGGGGATACGCAGTATTTT
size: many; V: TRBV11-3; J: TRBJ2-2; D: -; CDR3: CASSLSGFTGELFF; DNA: TGTGCCAGCAGCTTATCGGGGTTCACCGGGGAGCTGTTTTTT
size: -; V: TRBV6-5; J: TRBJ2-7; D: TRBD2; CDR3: CASSTSGGLYEQYF; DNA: TGTGCCAGCAGTACTAGCGGGGGATTATACGAGCAGTACTTC
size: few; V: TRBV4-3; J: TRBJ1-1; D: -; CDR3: CASSQGFGRLNTEAFF; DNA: TGCGCCAGCAGCCAAGGATTTGGACGGCTGAACACTGAAGCTTTCTTT
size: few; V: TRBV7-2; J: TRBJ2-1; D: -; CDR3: CASSLISGNEQFF; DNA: TGTGCCAGCAGCTTAATAAGCGGGAATGAGCAGTTCTTC
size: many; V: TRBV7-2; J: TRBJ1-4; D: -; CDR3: CASSLDGAATNEKLFF; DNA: TGTGCCAGCAGCTTAGATGGAGCTGCAACTAATGAAAAACTGTTTTTT
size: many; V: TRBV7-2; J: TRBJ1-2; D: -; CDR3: CASSPAQVSYGYTF; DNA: TGTGCCAGCAGCCCCGCACAGGTCTCCTATGGCTACACCTTC
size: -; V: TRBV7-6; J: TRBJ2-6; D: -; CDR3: CARAHSGANVLTF; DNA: TGTGCCAGGGCTCACTCTGGGGCCAACGTCCTGACTTTC
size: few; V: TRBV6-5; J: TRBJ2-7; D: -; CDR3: CASSYGSRGHTYEQYF; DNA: TGTGCCAGCAGTTACGGGAGTCGGGGACACACCTACGAGCAGTACTTC
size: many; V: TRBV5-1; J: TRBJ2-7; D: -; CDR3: CASSWGTSSDEQYF; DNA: TGCGCCAGCAGCTGGGGAACTAGCAGCGACGAGCAGTACTTC
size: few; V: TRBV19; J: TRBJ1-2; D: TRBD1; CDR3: CASRYGTVSLTEHGYTF; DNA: TGTGCCAGTAGATACGGGACAGTTTCCCTAACGGAGCACGGCTACACCTTC
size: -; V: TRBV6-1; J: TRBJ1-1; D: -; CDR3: CASSEVPQTEAFF; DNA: TGTGCCAGCAGTGAAGTCCCACAGACTGAAGCTTTCTTT
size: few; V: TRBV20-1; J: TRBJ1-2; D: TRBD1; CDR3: CSATGTGGFGYTF; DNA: TGCAGTGCAACCGGGACAGGGGGCTTTGGCTACACCTTC
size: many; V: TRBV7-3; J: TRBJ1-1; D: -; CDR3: CASSPTGRSVRAEAFF; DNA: TGTGCCAGCAGCCCAACGGGACGGTCGGTTAGGGCTGAAGCTTTCTTT
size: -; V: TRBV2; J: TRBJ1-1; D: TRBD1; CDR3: CASSPRRGPNTEAFF; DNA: TGTGCCAGCAGTCCTCGCAGGGGGCCAAACACTGAAGCTTTCTTT
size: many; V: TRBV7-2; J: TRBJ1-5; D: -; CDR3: CASSKSGRTPSQHF; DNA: TGTGCCAGCAGCAAATCAGGCAGGACTCCGTCCCAGCATTTT
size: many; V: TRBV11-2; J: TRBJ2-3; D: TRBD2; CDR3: CASSPPGTSGIWTQYF; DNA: TGTGCCAGCAGCCCACCCGGGACTAGCGGGATTTGGACGCAGTATTTT
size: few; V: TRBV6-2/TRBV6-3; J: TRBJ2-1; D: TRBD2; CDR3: CASSSPPSGRPSKAYNEQFF; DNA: TGTGCCAGCAGTTCCCCTCCTAGCGGGAGGCCCTCGAAAGCTTACAATGAGCAGTTCTTC
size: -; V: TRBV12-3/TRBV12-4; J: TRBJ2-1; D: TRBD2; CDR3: CASSRLAGGPNKQFF; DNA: TGTGCCAGCAGTAGACTAGCGGGAGGGCCGAATAAGCAGTTCTTC
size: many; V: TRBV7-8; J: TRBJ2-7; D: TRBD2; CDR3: CASSTGLAGGNEQYF; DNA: TGTGCCAGCAGCACTGGCCTAGCGGGAGGGAACGAGCAGTACTTC
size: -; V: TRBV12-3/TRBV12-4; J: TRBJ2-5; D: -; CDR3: CASSLGPSGTETQYF; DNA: TGTGCCAGCAGTTTAGGTCCCTCTGGGACGGAGACCCAGTACTTC
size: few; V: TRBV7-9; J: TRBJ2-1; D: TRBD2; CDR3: CASSSPPGLAITNEQFF; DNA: TGTGCCAGCAGCTCACCCCCGGGACTAGCTATAACTAATGAGCAGTTCTTC
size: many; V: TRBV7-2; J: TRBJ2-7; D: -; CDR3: CASSRGGDYEQYF; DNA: TGTGCCAGCAGCCGAGGTGGGGATTACGAGCAGTACTTC
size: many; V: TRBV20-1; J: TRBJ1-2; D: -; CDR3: CRLKSKGGGYGYTF; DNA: TGCAGGCTAAAATCAAAAGGGGGAGGGTATGGCTACACCTTC
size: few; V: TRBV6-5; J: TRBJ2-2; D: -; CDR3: CASTGQDTGELFF; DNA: TGTGCCAGCACGGGACAAGACACCGGGGAGCTGTTTTTT
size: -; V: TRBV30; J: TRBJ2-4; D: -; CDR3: CAWTGEPKNIQYF; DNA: TGTGCCTGGACAGGGGAGCCCAAAAACATTCAGTACTTC
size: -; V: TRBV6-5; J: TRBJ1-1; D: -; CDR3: CASSYFGGAEAFF; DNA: TGTGCCAGCAGTTACTTCGGGGGCGCTGAAGCTTTCTTT
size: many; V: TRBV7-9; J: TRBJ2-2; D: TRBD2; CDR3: CASLQTSGRTGENTGELFF; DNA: TGTGCCAGCCTTCAGACTAGCGGACGAACCGGGGAGAACACCGGGGAGCTGTTTTTT
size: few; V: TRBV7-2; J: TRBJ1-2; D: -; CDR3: CARMATTNYYGYTF; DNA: TGTGCCAGAATGGCCACCACGAATTACTATGGCTACACCTTC
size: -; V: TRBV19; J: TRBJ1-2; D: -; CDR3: CASSMVAGVSYTF; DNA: TGTGCCAGTAGTATGGTGGCAGGGGTGAGCTACACCTTC
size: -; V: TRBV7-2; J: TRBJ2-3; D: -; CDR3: CASSSPTGTGAHTQYF; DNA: TGTGCCAGCAGCTCACCAACCGGGACTGGGGCCCATACGCAGTATTTT
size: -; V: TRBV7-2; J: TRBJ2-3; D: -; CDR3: CASSLNDYTDTQYF; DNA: TGTGCCAGCAGCTTGAATGACTACACAGATACGCAGTATTTT
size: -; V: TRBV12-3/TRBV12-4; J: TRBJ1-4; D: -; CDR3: CASSRGGGQEKLFF; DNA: TGTGCCAGCAGTCGGGGCGGGGGGCAAGAAAAACTGTTTTTT
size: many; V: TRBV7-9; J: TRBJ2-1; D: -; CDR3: CASSLDGYNEQFF; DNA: TGTGCCAGCAGCCTTGACGGATACAATGAGCAGTTCTTC
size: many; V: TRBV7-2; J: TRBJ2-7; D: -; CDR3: CASSSRTSYEQYF; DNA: TGTGCCAGCAGCTCCAGGACCTCCTACGAGCAGTACTTC
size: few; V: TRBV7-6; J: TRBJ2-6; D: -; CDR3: CASSFVAGANVLTF; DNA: TGTGCCAGCAGCTTCGTGGCTGGGGCCAACGTCCTGACTTTC
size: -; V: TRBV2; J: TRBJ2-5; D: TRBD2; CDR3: CASRRLAGYQETQYF; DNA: TGTGCCAGCAGGAGACTAGCGGGGTACCAAGAGACCCAGTACTTC
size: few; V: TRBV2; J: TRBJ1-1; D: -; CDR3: CASSGRDTKAFF; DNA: TGTGCCAGCAGTGGCCGGGACACCAAAGCTTTCTTT
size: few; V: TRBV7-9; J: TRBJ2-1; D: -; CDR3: CASSWTGTPRNEQFF; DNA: TGTGCCAGCAGCTGGACCGGGACCCCTCGCAATGAGCAGTTCTTC
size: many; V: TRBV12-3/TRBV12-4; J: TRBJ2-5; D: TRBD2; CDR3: CASSLLAGVQETQYF; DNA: TGTGCCAGCAGTTTGCTAGCGGGGGTTCAAGAGACCCAGTACTTC
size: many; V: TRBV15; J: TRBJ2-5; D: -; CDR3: CATSRVRAHGGETQYF; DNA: TGTGCCACCAGCAGAGTCAGGGCCCACGGTGGAGAGACCCAGTACTTC
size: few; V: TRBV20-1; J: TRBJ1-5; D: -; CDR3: CSASRQAGSNQPQHF; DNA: TGCAGTGCTAGTCGCCAGGCCGGGAGCAATCAGCCCCAGCATTTT
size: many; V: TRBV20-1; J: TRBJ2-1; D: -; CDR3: CSASRGQKQFF; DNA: TGCAGTGCTAGTCGAGGGCAGAAGCAGTTCTTC